This T cell receptor beta chain was sequenced for a study of molecular identifiers for immune sequencing clone quantification. Previously described methods and listed TCR primers produced bulk TCR libraries. TCRdb re-analysed the PCR reads in MiXCR, keeping a single row per CDR3 protein. Found here are some 320,000 distinct CDR3 sequences, roughly a fifth of them singletons; the top ten hold about 0.79%. Study findings and constraints: Clones carrying above 20 RNA copies accounted for over 97% of effector molecules, under 1% in naive cells.

V lost 2 bases, J lost 7 bases, and 6 bases lay in between. The germline gives CDR1 GTSNPN, CDR2 SVGIG (reference sequence). This CDR3 has 11 amino acids. This clonotype was picked up many times. Its cognate antigen is unknown. What was sequenced was naive CD8+ T cells from blood, with Jurkat cell RNA spiked in. Subset meaning: FACS-sorted CD8+CD4-CCR7+CD45RA+ naive T cells. This chain connects TRBV30 to TRBJ2-1; unclear D gene. The origin of this receptor is a human donor in good health. Some libraries in this study had Jurkat cell RNA spiked in. The CDR3 DNA reads as TGTGCCTGGAGTTATGTGAATGAGCAGTTCTTC. Its protein is CAWSYVNEQFF.